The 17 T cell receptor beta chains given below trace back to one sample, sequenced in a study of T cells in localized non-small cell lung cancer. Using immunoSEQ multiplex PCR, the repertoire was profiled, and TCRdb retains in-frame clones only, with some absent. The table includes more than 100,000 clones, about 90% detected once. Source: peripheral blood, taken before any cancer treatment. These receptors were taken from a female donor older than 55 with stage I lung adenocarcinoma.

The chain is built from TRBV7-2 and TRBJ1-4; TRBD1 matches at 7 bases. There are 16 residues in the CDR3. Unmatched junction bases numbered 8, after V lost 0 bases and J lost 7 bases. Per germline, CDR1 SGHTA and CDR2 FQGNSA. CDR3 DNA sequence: TGTGCCAGCAGCTTAGCGGATACAGGGGTGGGTGAAAAACTGTTTTTT. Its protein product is CASSLADTGVGEKLFF.

The DNA of the CDR3 is TGTGCCAGCAGTGTGTACAGACTCCTGTACGAGCAGTACTTC. This translates into CASSVYRLLYEQYF. The chain couples TRBV6-1 to TRBJ2-7, with D hard to call. Trimming pared 4 bases from V and 4 bases from J, leaving 14 bases between. The CDR3 contains 14 residues. CDR1 is MNHNS, CDR2 SASEGT, per germline.

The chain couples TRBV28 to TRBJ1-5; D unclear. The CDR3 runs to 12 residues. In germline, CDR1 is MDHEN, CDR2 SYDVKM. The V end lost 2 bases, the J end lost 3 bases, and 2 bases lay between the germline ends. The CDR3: CASSLVNQPQHF. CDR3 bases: TGTGCCAGCAGTTTAGTCAATCAGCCCCAGCATTTT.

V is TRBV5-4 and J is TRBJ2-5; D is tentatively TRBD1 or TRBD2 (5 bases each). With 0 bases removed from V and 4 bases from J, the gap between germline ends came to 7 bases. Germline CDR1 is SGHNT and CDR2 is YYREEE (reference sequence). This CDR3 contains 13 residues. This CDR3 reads CASSLVGGETQYF. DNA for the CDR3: TGTGCCAGCAGCTTGGTTGGGGGAGAGACCCAGTACTTC.

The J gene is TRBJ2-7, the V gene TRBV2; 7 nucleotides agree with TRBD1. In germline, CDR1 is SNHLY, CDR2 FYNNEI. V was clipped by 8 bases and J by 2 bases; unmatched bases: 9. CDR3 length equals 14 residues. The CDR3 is CASGRRQGPYEQYF. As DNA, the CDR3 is TGTGCCAGCGGACGTAGACAGGGACCCTACGAGCAGTACTTC.

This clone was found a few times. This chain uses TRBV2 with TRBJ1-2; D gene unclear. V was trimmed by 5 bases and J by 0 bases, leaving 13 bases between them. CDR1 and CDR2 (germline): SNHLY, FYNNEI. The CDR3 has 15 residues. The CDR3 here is CASSPLFSANYGYTF. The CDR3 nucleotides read TGTGCCAGCAGTCCTCTGTTCTCGGCTAACTATGGCTACACCTTC.

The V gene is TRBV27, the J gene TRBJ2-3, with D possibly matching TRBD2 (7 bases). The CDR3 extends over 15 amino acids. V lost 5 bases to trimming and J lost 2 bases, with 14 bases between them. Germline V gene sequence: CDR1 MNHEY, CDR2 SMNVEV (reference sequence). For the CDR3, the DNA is TGTGCCAGCAGTCGTAGGGGGGGGAACACAGATACGCAGTATTTT. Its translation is CASSRRGGNTDTQYF.

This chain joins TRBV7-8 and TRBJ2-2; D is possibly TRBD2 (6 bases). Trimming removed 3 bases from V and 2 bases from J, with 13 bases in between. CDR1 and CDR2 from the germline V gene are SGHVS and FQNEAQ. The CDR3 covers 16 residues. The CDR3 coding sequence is TGTGCCAGCAGCTTGATCATTAGCGGAAACACCGGGGAGCTGTTTTTT. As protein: CASSLIISGNTGELFF.

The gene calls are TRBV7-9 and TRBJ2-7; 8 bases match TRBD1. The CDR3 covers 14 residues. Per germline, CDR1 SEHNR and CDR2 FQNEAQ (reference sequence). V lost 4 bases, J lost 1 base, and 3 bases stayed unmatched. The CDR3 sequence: CASSYGQGSYEQYF. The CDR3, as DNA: TGTGCCAGCAGCTACGGACAGGGTTCCTACGAGCAGTACTTC.

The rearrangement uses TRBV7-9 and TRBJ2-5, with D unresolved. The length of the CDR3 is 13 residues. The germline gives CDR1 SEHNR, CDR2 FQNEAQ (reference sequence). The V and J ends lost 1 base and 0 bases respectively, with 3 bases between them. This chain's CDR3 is CASSLVDQETQYF. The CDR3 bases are TGTGCCAGCAGCTTAGTCGACCAAGAGACCCAGTACTTC.

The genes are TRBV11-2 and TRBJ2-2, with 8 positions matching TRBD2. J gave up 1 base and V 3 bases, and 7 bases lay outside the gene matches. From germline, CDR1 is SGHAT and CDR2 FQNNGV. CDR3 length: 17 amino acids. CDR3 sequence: CASSLTGGSRNTGELFF. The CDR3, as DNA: TGTGCCAGCAGCTTGACGGGAGGGAGTCGGAACACCGGGGAGCTGTTTTTT.

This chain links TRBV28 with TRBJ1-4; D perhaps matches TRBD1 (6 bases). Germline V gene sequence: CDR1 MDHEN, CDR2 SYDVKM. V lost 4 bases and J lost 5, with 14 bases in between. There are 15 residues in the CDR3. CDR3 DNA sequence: TGTGCCAGCAGTTCCCGACAGGCCCCAAATGAAAAACTGTTTTTT. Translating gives CASSSRQAPNEKLFF.

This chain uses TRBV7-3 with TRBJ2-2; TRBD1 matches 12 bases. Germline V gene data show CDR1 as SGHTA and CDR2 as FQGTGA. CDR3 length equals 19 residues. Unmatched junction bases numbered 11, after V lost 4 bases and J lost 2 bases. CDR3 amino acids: CASSSPRDRGQTNTGELFF. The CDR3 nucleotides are TGTGCCAGCAGCTCCCCGCGGGACAGGGGGCAGACTAACACCGGGGAGCTGTTTTTT.

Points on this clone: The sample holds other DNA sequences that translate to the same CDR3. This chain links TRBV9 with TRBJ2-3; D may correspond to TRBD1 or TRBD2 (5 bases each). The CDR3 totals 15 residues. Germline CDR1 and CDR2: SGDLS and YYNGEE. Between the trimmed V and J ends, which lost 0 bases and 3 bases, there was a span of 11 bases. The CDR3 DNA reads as TGTGCCAGCAGCGTAGCCGGGGCTAGAACAGATACGCAGTATTTT. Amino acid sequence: CASSVAGARTDTQYF.

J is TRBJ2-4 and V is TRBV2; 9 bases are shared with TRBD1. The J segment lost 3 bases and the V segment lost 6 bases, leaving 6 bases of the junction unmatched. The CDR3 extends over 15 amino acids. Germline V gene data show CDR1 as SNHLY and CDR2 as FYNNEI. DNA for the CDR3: TGTGCCAGCAGGGCTAAGACAGGGGGCAAAAACATTCAGTACTTC. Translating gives CASRAKTGGKNIQYF.

The CDR3 here is CASSPTGIKYGYTF. CDR3 nucleotides: TGTGCCAGCAGCCCAACAGGGATCAAGTATGGCTACACCTTC. The chain has TRBV6-5 and TRBJ1-2; TRBD1 is a possible D gene (6 bases). Trimming removed 6 bases from V and 5 bases from J, with 16 bases in between. The CDR3 length is 14 residues. The germline CDR1 and CDR2 sequences are MNHEY and SVGAGI.

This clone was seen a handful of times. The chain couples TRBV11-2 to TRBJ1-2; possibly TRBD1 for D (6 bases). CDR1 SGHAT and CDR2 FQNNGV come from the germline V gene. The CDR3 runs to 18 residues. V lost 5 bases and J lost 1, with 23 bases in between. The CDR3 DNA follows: TGTGCCAGCAGCCTATTTGGACAGCGGCAAGGGGGTAACTATGGCTACACCTTC. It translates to CASSLFGQRQGGNYGYTF.